Shown below are 31 T cell receptor beta chains from a single sample sequenced in a study of spatial heterogeneity in lung cancer. Specified time point: sample taken at primary tumor resection. TCRdb reprocessed the 5' RACE reads via MiXCR and lists one record per CDR3 protein. The sample lists about 25,000 distinct CDR3 sequences, roughly 7.2% occurring once. Sequenced here: PBMCs, sampled at surgery. These receptors were collected from a male donor with early-stage non-small cell lung cancer.

This clonotype was found many times. This sequence joins TRBV28 and TRBJ2-7; 14 nucleotides agree with TRBD2. The ends lost 5 bases at V and 7 bases at J; junction bases unmatched: 7. The germline gives CDR1 MDHEN, CDR2 SYDVKM. The CDR3 totals 15 residues. CDR3: CASSPGTSGRREQYF. The CDR3 DNA reads TGTGCCAGCAGTCCCGGGACTAGCGGGAGAAGGGAGCAGTACTTC.

The chain is built from TRBV5-4 and TRBJ1-2; TRBD1 might be the D (6 bases). The CDR3 contains 14 residues. Trimming cost V 2 bases and J 3 bases, with 11 bases left between them. In germline, CDR1 is SGHNT, CDR2 YYREEE (reference sequence). DNA of the CDR3: TGTGCCAGCAGCTTTCAGGGGAGGGACTATGGCTACACCTTC. Translated, it gives CASSFQGRDYGYTF.

This clonotype was seen many times. The J gene is TRBJ2-7, the V gene TRBV5-1, with D perhaps TRBD2 (6 bases). V dropped 0 bases and J dropped 3 bases, with 10 bases sitting between them. The CDR3 has 14 residues. CDR1 is SGHRS and CDR2 is YFSETQ in the germline V gene. DNA for the CDR3: TGCGCCAGCAGCTTGGAGGGACTCTTCTACGAGCAGTACTTC. This codes for CASSLEGLFYEQYF.

The table lists this clonotype with a few counts. The V and J genes are TRBV20-1 and TRBJ1-2; D is unclear. The germline V gene encodes CDR1 DFQATT and CDR2 SNEGSKA (reference sequence). Trimming pared 0 bases from V and 8 bases from J, leaving 13 bases between. The CDR3 loop spans 13 amino acids. CDR3: CSARDNWGRGYTF. Written as DNA, the CDR3 is TGCAGTGCTAGAGATAACTGGGGTCGAGGCTACACCTTC.

The V call is TRBV5-5, the J call TRBJ1-4, with TRBD1 as a possible D gene (5 bases). CDR1 is SGHKS and CDR2 is YYEKEE in the germline V gene (reference sequence). Trimming took off 4 bases at V and 4 bases at J, with 17 bases between the two ends. The CDR3 has 16 amino acids. The CDR3 coding sequence is TGTGCCAGCAGCAGGACCCCCGGGACGGATAATGAAAAACTGTTTTTT. It codes for CASSRTPGTDNEKLFF.

This clonotype was detected a few times. This rearrangement joins TRBV11-2 to TRBJ2-4, with TRBD2 as a possible D gene (5 bases). Germline V gives CDR1 SGHAT, CDR2 FQNNGV. This CDR3 is built from 15 residues. Trimming took 4 bases from V and 0 from J, leaving 10 bases between them. In DNA, the CDR3 is TGTGCCAGCAGCTCCGCCGGGGTAGCCAAAAACATTCAGTACTTC. Residues: CASSSAGVAKNIQYF.

This clonotype was picked up a small number of times. The V and J genes are TRBV19 and TRBJ1-4; D is uncertain. The germline V gene encodes CDR1 LNHDA and CDR2 SQIVND (reference sequence). This CDR3 region has 14 residues. The V gene lost 6 bases and the J gene lost 0 bases, with 8 bases spanning the gap. CDR3 DNA sequence: TGTGCCAGTAGCCCAGCTGCAACTAATGAAAAACTGTTTTTT. Its translation: CASSPAATNEKLFF.

V gene TRBV5-5 combines with J gene TRBJ2-3; no definite D call. The germline V and J ends were trimmed by 4 bases and 4 bases, with 10 bases remaining between them. Germline V gene lookup returns CDR1 SGHKS and CDR2 YYEKEE (reference sequence). The CDR3 consists of 13 residues. CDR3 in amino acids: CASSHADADTQYF. In nucleotides, the CDR3 is TGTGCCAGCAGCCACGCAGATGCAGATACGCAGTATTTT.

This clonotype was counted ten times or more. This chain links TRBV20-1 with TRBJ2-3; D is possibly TRBD1 (5 bases). This CDR3 contains 14 residues. In germline, CDR1 is DFQATT, CDR2 SNEGSKA (reference sequence). The V end was cut by 1 base, the J end by 2 bases, with 10 bases between. The CDR3 sequence is CSARGRQNTDTQYF. The CDR3 DNA sequence: TGCAGTGCTAGAGGAAGACAGAACACAGATACGCAGTATTTT.

The sample holds many counts of this clonotype. This chain connects TRBV3-1 to TRBJ2-5; D is ambiguous. Trimming cost V 1 base and J 4 bases, with 4 bases left between them. CDR3 length: 12 amino acids. CDR1 and CDR2 from the germline V gene are LGHDT and YNNKEL (reference sequence). The CDR3 spells CASSQAGETQYF. The CDR3 DNA reads as TGTGCCAGCAGCCAAGCGGGAGAGACCCAGTACTTC.

By share, this clonotype counts as hyperexpanded. The chain recombines TRBV10-3 with TRBJ1-4; perhaps TRBD1 as D (6 bases). Germline V gene data show CDR1 as ENHRY and CDR2 as SYGVKD. The CDR3 has 13 residues. Trimming cost V 8 bases and J 5 bases, with 12 bases left between them. The CDR3, as DNA: TGTGCCATCGGGGAAGGGGGAAATGAAAAACTGTTTTTT. Its protein product is CAIGEGGNEKLFF.

Only a few counts were recorded for this clonotype. Written as DNA, the CDR3 is TGTGCCAGCAGTTTATACCAGGGGGTAGGAGGAAACACCATATATTTT. This translates into CASSLYQGVGGNTIYF. The chain has TRBV28 and TRBJ1-3, with 7 bases aligning to TRBD1. The trim removed 1 base at V and 4 bases at J, leaving 7 bases unmatched. CDR3 length: 16 residues. CDR1 and CDR2 from the germline V gene are MDHEN and SYDVKM.

This chain uses TRBV7-3 with TRBJ2-3; 7 nucleotides match TRBD2. The CDR3 is 13 residues long. Germline CDR1 and CDR2: SGHTA and FQGTGA. V dropped 3 bases and J dropped 9; count of bases not matched to a gene: 6. The CDR3 DNA follows: TGTGCCAGCAGCTTTAGCAGGGAGGGCACGCAGTATTTT. This gives the protein CASSFSREGTQYF.

Many counts were recorded for this clonotype. J is TRBJ1-2 and V is TRBV18; a possible D gene is TRBD1 (5 bases). V lost 2 bases to trimming and J lost 0 bases, with 13 bases between them. This CDR3 spans 16 amino acids. The germline CDR1 and CDR2 sequences are KGHSH and LQKENI. CDR3 sequence reads: CASSPGGTSANYGYTF. In DNA form, the CDR3 reads TGTGCCAGCTCACCAGGGGGAACTTCAGCTAACTATGGCTACACCTTC.

J is TRBJ1-6 and V is TRBV9; D is ambiguous. Per germline, CDR1 SGDLS and CDR2 YYNGEE. The CDR3 runs 14 residues. V dropped 0 bases and J dropped 8 bases, with 9 bases sitting between them. CDR3 protein: CASSVAQTHSPLHF. CDR3 sequence (DNA): TGTGCCAGCAGCGTAGCCCAGACCCATTCACCCCTCCACTTT.

This clonotype was picked up many times. The V and J genes are TRBV7-8 and TRBJ2-6; D gene uncertain. This CDR3 spans 14 amino acids. The germline CDR1 and CDR2 sequences are SGHVS and FQNEAQ. Trimming shortened V by 5 bases and J by 0 bases, and 5 bases separated the two germline ends. CDR3: CASSRVSGANVLTF. Written as DNA, the CDR3 is TGTGCCAGCAGCAGGGTCTCTGGGGCCAACGTCCTGACTTTC.

This clonotype has only a few counts. The chain links TRBV20-1 to TRBJ2-3; D not resolved. Trimming took 0 bases from V and 2 from J, leaving 6 bases between them. Germline V CDR1 and CDR2: DFQATT, SNEGSKA (reference sequence). This CDR3 region has 13 residues. The CDR3 is CSARDPPTDTQYF. The CDR3 coding sequence is TGCAGTGCTAGAGACCCACCCACAGATACGCAGTATTTT.

The rearrangement joins TRBV7-9 to TRBJ2-1; TRBD2 might be the D (5 bases). The CDR3 length is 15 residues. The ends were cut back, 3 bases at V and 7 bases at J, with 16 bases in the middle. Germline lookup yields CDR1 SEHNR and CDR2 FQNEAQ (reference sequence). Here the CDR3 reads CASSFGSGGLNEQFF. The CDR3 coding sequence is TGTGCCAGCAGCTTCGGGTCAGGAGGTTTGAATGAGCAGTTCTTC.

The rearrangement links TRBV4-1 to TRBJ2-1; D is uncertain. Germline loops: CDR1 MGHRA, CDR2 YSYEKL. Between the trimmed V and J ends, which lost 1 base and 2 bases, there was a span of 12 bases. CDR3 length: 16 residues. CDR3 loop: CASSQGPNQPYNEQFF. CDR3 bases: TGCGCCAGCAGCCAAGGTCCGAACCAACCCTACAATGAGCAGTTCTTC.

This clonotype was counted many times. This chain links TRBV15 with TRBJ2-4; D remains ambiguous. This CDR3 is 16 amino acids long. The germline V gene encodes CDR1 LNHNV and CDR2 YYDKDF (reference sequence). V dropped 1 base and J dropped 1 base, with 11 bases sitting between them. CDR3 bases: TGTGCCACCAGCAGAGGCGGCTTAGGGGCCAAAAACATTCAGTACTTC. This gives the protein CATSRGGLGAKNIQYF.

In its sample, this clonotype was seen many times. This chain connects TRBV29-1 to TRBJ2-2, with D perhaps TRBD1 or TRBD2 (5 bases each). The CDR3 runs 15 residues. Germline CDR1 reads SQVTM; CDR2 reads ANQGSEA. Trimming cost V 5 bases and J 5 bases, with 18 bases left between them. CDR3 residues: CSVRGERSLTGELFF. The CDR3 coding sequence is TGCAGCGTTAGAGGGGAGAGGTCTTTAACCGGGGAGCTGTTTTTT.

This clonotype was observed at least ten times. The chain joins TRBV28 to TRBJ1-6; D call uncertain. This CDR3 contains 13 residues. From germline, CDR1 is MDHEN and CDR2 SYDVKM. Trimming pared 7 bases from V and 5 bases from J, leaving 9 bases between. CDR3 protein: CASTRWNNSPLHF. The CDR3, as DNA: TGTGCCAGCACTAGGTGGAATAATTCACCCCTCCACTTT.

This clonotype was observed many times. The chain links TRBV5-6 to TRBJ1-1, with D tentatively TRBD1 (6 bases). This CDR3 contains 14 residues. Looked up from germline, CDR1 is SGHDT and CDR2 is YYEEEE. With 2 bases removed from V and 4 bases from J, the gap between germline ends came to 12 bases. The chain's CDR3 is CASSFRGLGTEAFF. The CDR3 region has the DNA TGTGCCAGCAGCTTCAGGGGTCTTGGCACTGAAGCTTTCTTT.

This clonotype appeared many times. The chain is built from TRBV27 and TRBJ1-1; no clear D gene. The CDR3 has 15 amino acids. Trimming removed 4 bases from V and 0 bases from J, with 12 bases in between. Germline V gene sequence: CDR1 MNHEY, CDR2 SMNVEV (reference sequence). Written as DNA, the CDR3 is TGTGCCAGCAGTTCACATCTTCAGGTGAACACTGAAGCTTTCTTT. It translates to CASSSHLQVNTEAFF.

This clonotype is medium-sized. The chain combines TRBV10-3 with TRBJ1-1; the D gene is possibly TRBD1 (6 bases). CDR1 is ENHRY and CDR2 is SYGVKD in the germline V gene. Trimming cost V 6 bases and J 0 bases, with 11 bases left between them. CDR3 length equals 14 residues. The DNA for the CDR3 is TGTGCCATCAGAGACAGGAGAATGAACACTGAAGCTTTCTTT. This sequence encodes CAIRDRRMNTEAFF.

This clonotype was observed at least ten times. The rearrangement links TRBV20-1 to TRBJ2-5; perhaps TRBD2 as D (6 bases). CDR3 length equals 12 residues. From germline, CDR1 is DFQATT and CDR2 SNEGSKA (reference sequence). The V and J ends lost 4 bases and 4 bases respectively, with 10 bases between them. The CDR3 nucleotides read TGCAGTGCTATCTTCGGGGGAGAGACCCAGTACTTC. It encodes CSAIFGGETQYF.

This clonotype has a count of ten or more. The gene calls are TRBV12-3 or TRBV12-4 and TRBJ2-5, with unresolved D. The CDR3 has 12 amino acids. Trimming left V 4 bases short and J 4 bases short, with 7 bases between. The CDR3 nucleotides read TGTGCCAGCAGTTCACGATTAGAGACCCAGTACTTC. This gives the protein CASSSRLETQYF.

Judged by abundance, this clonotype is medium-sized (0.01 to 0.1%). The rearrangement uses TRBV9 and TRBJ2-5, with TRBD2 matching 9 bases. Trimming cost V 2 bases and J 6 bases; bases outside gene matches: 8. Germline V gene lookup returns CDR1 SGDLS and CDR2 YYNGEE. The CDR3 is made up of 15 amino acids. Here the CDR3 DNA reads TGTGCCAGCAGCGTGGATCTAGCGGGACGGAAGACCCAGTACTTC. Translating it yields CASSVDLAGRKTQYF.

This clonotype was detected only once. This chain connects TRBV3-1 to TRBJ2-2, with 9 bases lining up with TRBD1. Germline CDR1 LGHDT, CDR2 YNNKEL (reference sequence). V lost 6 bases to trimming and J lost 5 bases; unmatched junction nucleotides: 4. This CDR3 contains 14 residues. CDR3 protein: CASRRQGETGELFF. The CDR3 DNA is TGTGCCAGCAGACGACAGGGGGAAACCGGGGAGCTGTTTTTT.

This clonotype showed up many times. The chain employs TRBV20-1 and TRBJ1-3; D is unresolved. The V and J ends lost 6 bases and 0 bases respectively, with 6 bases between them. In germline, CDR1 is DFQATT, CDR2 SNEGSKA (reference sequence). The CDR3 totals 12 residues. DNA for the CDR3: TGCAGTGCAGGGTTCTCTGGAAACACCATATATTTT. Amino acids: CSAGFSGNTIYF.

This clonotype occurred many times. This chain connects TRBV7-6 to TRBJ1-5, with TRBD1 matching over 7 bases. Germline CDR1 and CDR2: SGHVS and FNYEAQ. Trimming at V came to 5 bases and at J to 6 bases, leaving 13 bases not matched to a gene. This CDR3 comprises 16 residues. CDR3: CASSPRAQGRGQPQHF. In nucleotides, the CDR3 is TGTGCCAGCAGCCCCCGCGCACAGGGGAGGGGTCAGCCCCAGCATTTT.